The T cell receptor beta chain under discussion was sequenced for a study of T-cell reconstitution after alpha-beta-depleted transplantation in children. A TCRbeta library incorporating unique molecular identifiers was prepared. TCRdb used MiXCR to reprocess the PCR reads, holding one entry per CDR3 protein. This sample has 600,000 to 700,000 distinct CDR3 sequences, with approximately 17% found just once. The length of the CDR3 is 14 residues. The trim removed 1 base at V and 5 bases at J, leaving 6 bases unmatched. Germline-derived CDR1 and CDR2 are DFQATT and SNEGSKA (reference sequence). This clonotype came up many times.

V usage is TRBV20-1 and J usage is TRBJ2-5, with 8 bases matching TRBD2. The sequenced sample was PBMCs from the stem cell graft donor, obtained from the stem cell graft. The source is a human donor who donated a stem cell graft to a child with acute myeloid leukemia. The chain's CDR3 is CSARAGGASETQYF. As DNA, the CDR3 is TGCAGTGCTAGAGCCGGGGGGGCCTCGGAGACCCAGTACTTC.